This TCR beta chain was profiled in a study of T cell responses to AZD1222 COVID-19 vaccine. Study information: Second doses that came at about 4 or about 12 weeks were put together.

Findings and caveats of the study: Regions 160-218 and 743-854 held dominance among vaccine-associated CD4 TCRs, which spanned spike. Clonal diversity was possibly underestimated; the donors were predominantly white British and more often female.

On this clone itself: Its specificity is not known.

Clones were read by immunoSEQ multiplex PCR, and TCRdb kept only the in-frame ones, dropping some. The sample contains roughly 130,000 clones, more than 85% of which appear only once. CDR3 length equals 10 residues. From germline, CDR1 is SEHNR and CDR2 FQNEAQ (reference sequence). V was cut by 6 bases and J by 4 bases, with 3 bases left in between. V and J are TRBV7-9 and TRBJ2-5; D ambiguous. This clonotype was sampled from an adult in good health. Sequencing used peripheral blood, obtained on day 0 of AZD1222 vaccination. In DNA form, the CDR3 reads TGTGCCAGCAGAGGAGAGACCCAGTACTTC. Its protein is CASRGETQYF. The variable domain in full, completed from reference TRBV7-9 and TRBJ2-5, reads DTGVSQNPRHKITKRGQNVTFRCDPISEHNRLYWYRQTLGQGPEFLTYFQNEAQLEKSRLLSDRFSAERPKGSFSTLEIQRTEQGDSAMYLCASRGETQYFGPGTRLLVL.